This T cell receptor (beta chain) was documented in a study of T-cell memory formation after mild COVID-19. Study at large: Clusters were largely donor specific.

The CDR3 has 15 residues. Germline V lookup: CDR1 SGHVS, CDR2 FNYEAQ. V shed 1 base, J shed 3 bases, and the junction held 3 bases outside the gene matches. This clonotype was seen only a few times. Constant-segment primers served in 5'RACE that generated TCR alpha and TCR beta cDNA libraries bearing sample barcodes and UMIs. Using its own MiXCR run on the 5' RACE reads, TCRdb lists one record per CDR3 protein. The sample has a few hundred thousand distinct CDR3 sequences, 19% seen once. The clonotype was recovered from a man aged 18 to 29 who had mild COVID-19 (a few samples of this study predate the infection). Cell type and time point are not known. Sequenced sample: PBMCs or a T cell subset sorted from them (not recorded which). This chain joins TRBV7-6 and TRBJ2-1; 7 bases fit TRBD2. CDR3 sequence reads: CASSLERGFYNEQFF. CDR3 nucleotide sequence: TGTGCCAGCAGCTTAGAGCGGGGTTTCTACAATGAGCAGTTCTTC. Together with reference TRBV7-6 and TRBJ2-1, the CDR3 gives the full variable domain: GAGVSQSPRYKVTKRGQDVALRCDPISGHVSLYWYRQALGQGPEFLTYFNYEAQQDKSGLPNDRFSAERPEGSISTLTIQRTEQRDSAMYRCASSLERGFYNEQFFGPGTRLTVL.